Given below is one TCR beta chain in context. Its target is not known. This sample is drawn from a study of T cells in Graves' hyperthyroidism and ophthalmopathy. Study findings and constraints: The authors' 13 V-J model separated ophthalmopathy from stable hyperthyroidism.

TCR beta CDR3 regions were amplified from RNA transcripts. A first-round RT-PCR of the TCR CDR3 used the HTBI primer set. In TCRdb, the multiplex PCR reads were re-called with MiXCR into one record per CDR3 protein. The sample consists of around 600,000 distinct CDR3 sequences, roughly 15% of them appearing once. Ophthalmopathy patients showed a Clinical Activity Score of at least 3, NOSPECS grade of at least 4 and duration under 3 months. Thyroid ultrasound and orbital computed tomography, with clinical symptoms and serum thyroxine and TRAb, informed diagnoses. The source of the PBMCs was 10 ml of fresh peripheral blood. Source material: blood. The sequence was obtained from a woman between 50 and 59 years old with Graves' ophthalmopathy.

CDR3 DNA sequence: TGCAGTGCTGGCGTAATAGCGGGAGGGTGGAATGAGCAGTTCTTC. Its protein product is CSAGVIAGGWNEQFF. This sequence joins TRBV20-1 and TRBJ2-1; 11 bases map to TRBD2. Germline trimming cut 5 bases from V and 7 bases from J; bases unmatched to any gene: 10. This CDR3 contains 15 residues. CDR1 DFQATT and CDR2 SNEGSKA come from the germline V gene (reference sequence).